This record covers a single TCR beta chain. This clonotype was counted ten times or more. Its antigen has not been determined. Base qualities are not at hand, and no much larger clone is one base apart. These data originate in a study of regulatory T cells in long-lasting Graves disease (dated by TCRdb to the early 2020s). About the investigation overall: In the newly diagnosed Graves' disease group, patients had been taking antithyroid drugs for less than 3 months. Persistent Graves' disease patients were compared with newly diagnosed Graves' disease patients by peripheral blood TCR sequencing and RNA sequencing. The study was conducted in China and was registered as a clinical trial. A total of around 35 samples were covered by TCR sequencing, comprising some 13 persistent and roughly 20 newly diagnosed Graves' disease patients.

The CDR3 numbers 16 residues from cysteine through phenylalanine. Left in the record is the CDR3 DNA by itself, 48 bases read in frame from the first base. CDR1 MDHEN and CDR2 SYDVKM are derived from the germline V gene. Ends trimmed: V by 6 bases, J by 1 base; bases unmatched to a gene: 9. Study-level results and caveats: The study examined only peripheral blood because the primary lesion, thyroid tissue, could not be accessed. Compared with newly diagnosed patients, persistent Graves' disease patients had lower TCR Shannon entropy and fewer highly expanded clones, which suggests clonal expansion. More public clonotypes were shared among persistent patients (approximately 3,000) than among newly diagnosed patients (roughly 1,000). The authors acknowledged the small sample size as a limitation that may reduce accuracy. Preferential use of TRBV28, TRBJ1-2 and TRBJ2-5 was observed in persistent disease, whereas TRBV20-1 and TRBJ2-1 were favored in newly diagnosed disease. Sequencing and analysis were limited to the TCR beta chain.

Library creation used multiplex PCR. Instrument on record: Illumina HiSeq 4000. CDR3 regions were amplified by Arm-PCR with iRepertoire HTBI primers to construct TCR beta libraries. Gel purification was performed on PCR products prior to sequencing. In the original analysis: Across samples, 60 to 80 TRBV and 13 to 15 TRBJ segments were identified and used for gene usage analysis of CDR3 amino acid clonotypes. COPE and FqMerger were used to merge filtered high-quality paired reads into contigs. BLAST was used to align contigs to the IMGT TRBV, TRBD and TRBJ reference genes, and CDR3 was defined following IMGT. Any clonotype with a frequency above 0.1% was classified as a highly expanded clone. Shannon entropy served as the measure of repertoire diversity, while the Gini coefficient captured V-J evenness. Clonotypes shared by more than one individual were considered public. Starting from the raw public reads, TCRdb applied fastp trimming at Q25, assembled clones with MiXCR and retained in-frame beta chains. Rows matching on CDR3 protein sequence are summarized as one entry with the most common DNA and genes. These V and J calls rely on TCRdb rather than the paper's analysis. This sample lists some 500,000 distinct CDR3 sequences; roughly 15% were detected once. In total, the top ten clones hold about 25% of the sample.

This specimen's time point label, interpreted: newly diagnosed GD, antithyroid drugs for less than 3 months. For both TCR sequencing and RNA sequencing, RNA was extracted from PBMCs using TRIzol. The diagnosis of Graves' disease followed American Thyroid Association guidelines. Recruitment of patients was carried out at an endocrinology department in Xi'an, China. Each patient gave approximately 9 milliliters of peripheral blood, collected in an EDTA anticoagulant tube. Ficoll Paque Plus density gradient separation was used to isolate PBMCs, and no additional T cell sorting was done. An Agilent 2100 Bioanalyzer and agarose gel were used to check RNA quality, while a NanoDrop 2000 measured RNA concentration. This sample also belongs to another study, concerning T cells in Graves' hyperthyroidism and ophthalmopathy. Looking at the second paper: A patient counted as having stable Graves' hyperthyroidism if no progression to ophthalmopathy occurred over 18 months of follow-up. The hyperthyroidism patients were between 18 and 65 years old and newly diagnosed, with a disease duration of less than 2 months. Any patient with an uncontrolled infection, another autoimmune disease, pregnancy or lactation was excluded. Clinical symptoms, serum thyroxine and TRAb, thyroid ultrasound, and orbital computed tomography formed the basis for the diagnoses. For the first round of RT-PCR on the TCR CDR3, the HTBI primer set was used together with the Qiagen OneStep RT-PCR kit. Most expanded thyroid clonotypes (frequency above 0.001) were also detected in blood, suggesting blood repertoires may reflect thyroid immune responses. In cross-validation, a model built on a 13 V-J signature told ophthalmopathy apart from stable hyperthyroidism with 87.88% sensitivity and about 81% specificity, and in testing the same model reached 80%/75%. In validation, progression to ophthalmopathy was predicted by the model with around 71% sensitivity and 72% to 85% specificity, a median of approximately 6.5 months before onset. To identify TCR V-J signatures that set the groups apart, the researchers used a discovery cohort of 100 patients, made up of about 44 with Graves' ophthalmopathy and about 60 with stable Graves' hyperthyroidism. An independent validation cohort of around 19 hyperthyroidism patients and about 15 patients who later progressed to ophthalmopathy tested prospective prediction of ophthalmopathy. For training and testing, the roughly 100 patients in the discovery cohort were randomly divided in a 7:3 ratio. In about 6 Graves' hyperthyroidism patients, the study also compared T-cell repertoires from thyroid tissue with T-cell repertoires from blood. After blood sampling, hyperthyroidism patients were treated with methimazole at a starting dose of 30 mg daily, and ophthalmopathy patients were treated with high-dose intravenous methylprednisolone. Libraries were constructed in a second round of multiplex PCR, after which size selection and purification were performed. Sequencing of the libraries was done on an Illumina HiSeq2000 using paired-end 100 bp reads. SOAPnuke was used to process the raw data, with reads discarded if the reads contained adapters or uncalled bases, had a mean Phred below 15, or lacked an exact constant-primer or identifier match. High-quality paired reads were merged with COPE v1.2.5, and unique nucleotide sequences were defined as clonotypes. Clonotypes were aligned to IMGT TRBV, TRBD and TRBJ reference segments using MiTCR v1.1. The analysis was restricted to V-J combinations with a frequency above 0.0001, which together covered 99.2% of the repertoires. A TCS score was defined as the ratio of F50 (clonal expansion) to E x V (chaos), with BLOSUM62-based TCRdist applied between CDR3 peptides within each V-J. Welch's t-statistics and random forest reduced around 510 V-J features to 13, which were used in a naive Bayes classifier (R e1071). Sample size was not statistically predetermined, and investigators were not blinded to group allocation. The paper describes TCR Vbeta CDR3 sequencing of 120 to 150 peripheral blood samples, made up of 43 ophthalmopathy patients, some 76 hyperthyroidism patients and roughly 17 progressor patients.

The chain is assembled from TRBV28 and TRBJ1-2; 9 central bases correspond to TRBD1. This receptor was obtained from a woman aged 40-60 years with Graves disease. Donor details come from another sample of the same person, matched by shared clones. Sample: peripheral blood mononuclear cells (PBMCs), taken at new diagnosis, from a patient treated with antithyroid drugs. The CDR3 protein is CASSFPGTGINYGYTF. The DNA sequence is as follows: TGTGCCAGCAGCTTCCCCGGGACAGGGATTAACTATGGCTACACCTTC.